The rows below give T cell receptor beta chains drawn from one sample of a study of T-cell reconstitution after alpha-beta-depleted transplantation in children. One entry per CDR3 protein results from TCRdb running MiXCR on the PCR reads. The sample holds 500,000 to 600,000 distinct CDR3 sequences, approximately 20% seen once. Here the sequenced sample was PBMCs from the stem cell graft donor, taken from the stem cell graft. Receptors were obtained from a human donor who donated a stem cell graft to a child with acute lymphoblastic leukemia. Both conserved end residues are part of each CDR3.

TRBV5-1	TRBJ2-7	CASSLRPGTSGFVSYEQYF
TRBV11-3	TRBJ2-5	CASSLWGRLAQETQYF
TRBV5-1	TRBJ2-1	CASSLGLAESYNEQFF
TRBV20-1	TRBJ1-3	CSAQGASGNTIYF
TRBV7-9	TRBJ2-7	CASTSRDTLYEQYF
TRBV7-2	TRBJ2-1	CASSFRGHEQFF
TRBV12-3/TRBV12-4	TRBJ1-2	CASSFPLSDYGYTF
TRBV9	TRBJ2-3	CASSVGASGSTDTQYF
TRBV5-1	TRBJ2-7	CASSLGGLAGDEQYF
TRBV2	TRBJ2-7	CASSEQAAGLGVQYF
TRBV27	TRBJ2-3	CASKSYTALDTTDTQYF
TRBV10-3	TRBJ1-1	CAISESGPLMNTEAFF
TRBV24-1	TRBJ1-2	CATSDSGQFAEYTF
TRBV7-6	TRBJ2-1	CASSLERTEQFF
TRBV6-5	TRBJ1-1	CASSYAGQASMNTEAFF
TRBV5-1	TRBJ1-1	CASMGKGYTEAFF
TRBV7-9	TRBJ2-3	CASSHVADTQYF
TRBV7-9	TRBJ1-1	CASLQGGEAFF
TRBV5-1	TRBJ1-3	CASSPSGRNTIYF